This is a list of T cell receptor beta chains from one sample in a study of CD4 T cells in relation to SARS-CoV-2 and coronaviruses. Their antigen targets remain unknown. TCRdb's table, derived via immunoSEQ multiplex PCR, lists solely in-frame clones and lacks some. This sample has approximately 20,000 clones, with over 70% found just once. Sequenced sample: CD4+ T cells from PBMCs, cultured in vitro. The source of these receptors is a human donor in good health. The CDR3 runs from the conserved cysteine through the conserved F or W. The D gene is left open where the match is weak. Clone size is shown for a subset of rows, as once, few, many or a class of expanded clone.

V,size,J,D,CDR3,DNA
TRBV6-6,NA,TRBJ2-2,NA,CASSPPGGGTRTPGSCFF,NA
TRBV12-3/TRBV12-4,NA,TRBJ1-2,NA,CASSLAAVSGYTF,TGTGCCAGCAGTTTAGCGGCGGTCAGTGGCTACACCTTC
TRBV6-2/TRBV6-3,NA,TRBJ1-5,TRBD1,CASSRDRSNQPQHF,TGTGCCAGCAGCCGGGACAGGAGTAATCAGCCCCAGCATTTT
TRBV6-1,few,TRBJ2-1,NA,CASSEQRYSYNEQFF,TGTGCCAGCAGTGAACAGCGTTACTCCTACAATGAGCAGTTCTTC
TRBV6-4,NA,TRBJ2-1,TRBD2,CASSLTSGMDEQFF,TGTGCCAGCAGCCTGACTAGCGGGATGGATGAGCAGTTCTTC
TRBV23-1,NA,TRBJ1-5,TRBD1,CAREDRESRNQPQHF,TGCGCCAGAGAGGACAGGGAATCGCGGAATCAGCCCCAGCATTTT
TRBV19,few,TRBJ2-7,NA,CATGATVEQYF,TGTGCCACAGGGGCCACGGTCGAGCAGTACTTC
TRBV4-1,NA,TRBJ2-1,TRBD2,CASSQEIAGVREQFF,TGCGCCAGCAGCCAAGAGATAGCGGGAGTCAGGGAGCAGTTCTTC
TRBV6-1,NA,TRBJ1-3,NA,CASSEAAGGRNTIYF,TGTGCCAGCAGTGAAGCGGCTGGGGGCAGAAACACCATATATTTT
TRBV6-2/TRBV6-3,few,TRBJ2-4,NA,CASSYRGLAKNIQYF,TGTGCCAGCAGTTATCGGGGTCTCGCCAAAAACATTCAGTACTTC
TRBV2,NA,TRBJ2-7,TRBD2,CATAGGLTSGSPAYEQYF,TGTGCCACTGCAGGGGGTTTAACTAGCGGGAGCCCGGCCTACGAGCAGTACTTC
TRBV6-5,NA,TRBJ2-7,TRBD2,CASSSTSGGPYYEQYF,TGTGCCAGCAGTTCGACTAGCGGGGGGCCCTACTACGAGCAGTACTTC
TRBV12-3/TRBV12-4,NA,TRBJ2-7,NA,CASSLDSSYEQYF,TGTGCCAGCAGTTTAGACTCTTCCTACGAGCAGTACTTC
TRBV2,once,TRBJ2-5,TRBD2,CASSERGRGETQYF,TGTGCCAGCAGTGAACGCGGGAGAGGGGAGACCCAGTACTTC
TRBV18,NA,TRBJ2-1,NA,CASSPTGVVDEQFF,TGTGCCAGCTCACCTACAGGTGTGGTGGATGAGCAGTTCTTC
TRBV9,NA,TRBJ1-3,NA,CASSVGDGDSGNTIYF,TGTGCCAGCAGCGTTGGGGACGGGGACTCTGGAAACACCATATATTTT